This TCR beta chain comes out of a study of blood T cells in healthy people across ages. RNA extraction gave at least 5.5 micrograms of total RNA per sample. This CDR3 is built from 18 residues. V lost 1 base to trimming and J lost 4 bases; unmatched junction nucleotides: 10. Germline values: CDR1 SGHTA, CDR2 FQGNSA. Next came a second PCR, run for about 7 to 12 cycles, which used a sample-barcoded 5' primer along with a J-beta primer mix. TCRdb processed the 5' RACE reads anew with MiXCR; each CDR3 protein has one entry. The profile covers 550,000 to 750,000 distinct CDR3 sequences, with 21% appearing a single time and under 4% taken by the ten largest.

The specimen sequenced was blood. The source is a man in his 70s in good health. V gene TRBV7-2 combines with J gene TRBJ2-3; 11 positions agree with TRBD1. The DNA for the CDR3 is TGTGCCAGCAGCTTAGTTGCCCCCGGACAGGGGGCATCAGATACGCAGTATTTT. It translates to CASSLVAPGQGASDTQYF.